Listed below are T cell receptor beta chains from one sample, sequenced in a study of radiotherapy plus CTLA-4 blockade in lung cancer. This table comes from immunoSEQ multiplex PCR, and its TCRdb copy is limited to in-frame clones, with some not included. This sample carries approximately 50,000 clones, 80% to 90% of them seen once, and the ten largest clones take 15% to 20%. The sequencing used peripheral blood, collected from a patient treated with radiotherapy plus ipilimumab. These receptors all come from a human donor with non-small cell lung cancer that progressed on radiotherapy plus ipilimumab. Some clones in this sample may be carry-over from other donors' samples. Both conserved end residues are part of each CDR3. Fields, in order: clone size, V gene, D gene, J gene, CDR3 protein, CDR3 DNA. A D gene is named only where the DNA matches it firmly. Clone size is stated in some rows and not others, as once, few, many or a class when expanded.

>once|TRBV27|TRBD1|TRBJ1-2
CASMGTGNGYTF
TGTGCCAGCATGGGGACAGGGAATGGCTACACCTTC
>once|TRBV5-1|TRBD1|TRBJ1-2
CASSQGQGILDYGYTF
TGCGCCAGCAGCCAGGGACAGGGGATACTAGACTATGGCTACACCTTC
>.|TRBV6-5|.|TRBJ1-1
CASSDGRTNTEAFF
TGTGCCAGCAGTGACGGACGGACTAACACTGAAGCTTTCTTT
>.|TRBV27|.|TRBJ1-2
CASSRGREGGYTF
TGTGCCAGCAGTCGTGGACGGGAGGGTGGCTACACCTTC
>.|TRBV10-2|TRBD1|TRBJ2-5
CASRGDRGHETQYF
TGCGCCAGCAGGGGGGACAGGGGGCACGAGACCCAGTACTTC
>.|TRBV12-5|TRBD1|TRBJ2-7
CASGDRGRYEQYF
TGTGCTAGTGGGGACAGGGGACGCTACGAGCAGTACTTC
>.|TRBV7-7|TRBD1|TRBJ2-1
CASSLTQGQPYNEQFF
TGTGCCAGCAGCTTAACCCAGGGACAGCCTTACAATGAGCAGTTCTTC
>.|TRBV7-6|TRBD1|TRBJ2-7
CASSPLQGTEQYF
TGTGCCAGCAGCCCGCTACAGGGGACCGAGCAGTACTTC
>once|TRBV6-6|.|TRBJ2-5
CASRAGHLQETQYF
TGTGCCAGCAGAGCGGGACACCTCCAAGAGACCCAGTACTTC
>.|TRBV15|TRBD1|TRBJ1-2
CAVGTGGGYGYTF
TGTGCCGTTGGGACAGGGGGCGGGTATGGCTACACCTTC
>once|TRBV5-1|TRBD1|TRBJ2-2
CASSLAGDRVWTGELFF
TGCGCCAGCAGCTTGGCCGGGGACAGGGTTTGGACCGGGGAGCTGTTTTTT
>.|TRBV11-3|TRBD2|TRBJ2-1
CASSSTSGGSEQFF
TGTGCCAGCAGCAGCACTAGCGGGGGGAGTGAGCAGTTCTTC
>.|TRBV27|TRBD1|TRBJ1-2
CASSFRGQGDYGYTF
TGTGCCAGCAGTTTCCGGGGACAGGGAGACTATGGCTACACCTTC
>.|TRBV5-1|.|TRBJ1-1
CASTSTTGRMVEAFF
TGCGCCAGCACCTCAACGACAGGAAGGATGGTGGAAGCTTTCTTT
>.|TRBV28|TRBD1|TRBJ2-7
CASTEPQGNPYEQYF
TGTGCCAGCACCGAACCACAGGGGAACCCCTACGAGCAGTACTTC
>once|TRBV5-1|.|TRBJ2-6
CASSLGSLREALTF
TGCGCCAGCAGCTTGGGGTCCCTTAGGGAGGCCCTGACTTTC
>.|TRBV5-1|.|TRBJ1-2
CASINNGRGGGRAEGGYTF
TGCGCCAGCATTAATAATGGTAGAGGGGGGGGCAGGGCCGAGGGAGGCTACACCTTC
>.|TRBV9|.|TRBJ2-3
CASSATTMEKRAADTQYF
TGTGCCAGCAGCGCAACCACGATGGAGAAGCGGGCAGCAGATACGCAGTATTTT
>few|TRBV30|TRBD1|TRBJ2-2
CAWSGQGAGELFF
TGTGCCTGGAGCGGACAGGGGGCTGGGGAGCTGTTTTTT
>.|TRBV5-1|TRBD2|TRBJ2-3
CASSRLAGAGDTQYF
TGCGCCAGCAGCCGGCTAGCGGGAGCTGGCGATACGCAGTATTTT
>.|TRBV5-1|.|TRBJ1-1
CASSSLTGGTEAFF
TGCGCCAGCAGCTCCCTCACCGGGGGCACTGAAGCTTTCTTT
>.|TRBV5-1|TRBD1|TRBJ2-7
CASSLTGSEQYF
TGCGCCAGCAGCCTGACAGGGTCGGAGCAGTACTTC
>.|TRBV27|TRBD2|TRBJ2-3
CASSCAPGLAPDTQYF
TGTGCCAGCAGTTGCGCCCCGGGACTAGCGCCAGATACGCAGTATTTT
>.|TRBV5-6|.|TRBJ1-2
CASSLRDSYGYTF
TGTGCCAGCAGCTTAAGAGACAGCTATGGCTACACCTTC
>.|TRBV7-2|.|TRBJ2-7
CASFGRWLIADLSYEQYF
TGTGCCAGTTTTGGGCGGTGGTTGATAGCGGACCTTTCCTACGAGCAGTACTTC
>.|TRBV18|.|TRBJ1-1
CASSSQGLNTEAFF
TGTGCCAGCTCGTCACAGGGACTGAACACTGAAGCTTTCTTT
>.|TRBV11-2|.|TRBJ1-2
CASSPPVQGGGYTF
TGTGCCAGCAGTCCGCCGGTTCAGGGCGGCGGCTACACCTTC
>few|TRBV27|.|TRBJ1-1
CASSLGGDGLNTEAFF
TGTGCCAGCAGTTTAGGAGGGGATGGATTGAACACTGAAGCTTTCTTT
>.|TRBV27|TRBD2|TRBJ2-7
CASSFARSGRVPYEQYF
TGTGCCAGCAGTTTCGCCCGCAGCGGGAGGGTCCCCTACGAGCAGTACTTC
>.|TRBV5-1|TRBD2|TRBJ2-1
CASSEGLAGVEQFF
TGCGCCAGCAGCGAAGGACTAGCGGGGGTTGAGCAGTTCTTC
>.|TRBV4-1|.|TRBJ2-7
CASSQDTGTAYEQYF
TGCGCCAGCAGCCAAGATACAGGGACGGCCTACGAGCAGTACTTC
>.|TRBV7-3|.|TRBJ2-2
CASSLTLQRWLGTGELFF
TGTGCCAGCAGCTTAACTCTCCAGCGTTGGCTCGGCACCGGGGAGCTGTTTTTT
>.|TRBV7-8|TRBD1|TRBJ1-2
CASSPETGGAYGYTF
TGTGCCAGCAGCCCAGAGACAGGGGGGGCCTATGGCTACACCTTC
>few|TRBV9|.|TRBJ2-2
CASSAQLGPRNTGELFF
TGTGCCAGCAGCGCGCAACTAGGGCCACGGAACACCGGGGAGCTGTTTTTT
>.|TRBV5-5|.|TRBJ2-1
CASSPHFSGDYNEQFF
TGTGCCAGCAGCCCACATTTTAGCGGAGATTACAATGAGCAGTTCTTC
>.|TRBV27|.|TRBJ2-1
CASKVENEQFF
TGTGCCAGTAAAGTAGAGAATGAGCAGTTCTTC
>.|TRBV18|TRBD1|TRBJ1-2
CASSPLGQGTGANYGYTF
TGTGCCAGCTCACCACTGGGACAGGGAACGGGAGCGAACTATGGCTACACCTTC
>many|TRBV5-1|TRBD1|TRBJ1-4
CASSEGQGGEKLFF
TGCGCCAGCAGCGAGGGACAGGGAGGCGAAAAACTGTTTTTT
>few|TRBV11-2|.|TRBJ2-1
CASSLPTPGINEQFF
TGTGCCAGCAGCTTACCGACACCAGGTATTAATGAGCAGTTCTTC
>.|TRBV6-4|.|TRBJ1-2
CASSDEGAGSGYTF
TGTGCCAGCAGTGACGAGGGCGCGGGGTCTGGCTACACCTTC
>few|TRBV4-1|TRBD2|TRBJ2-3
CASSQWGLAGSTDTQYF
TGCGCCAGCAGCCAATGGGGCCTAGCGGGGAGCACAGATACGCAGTATTTT
>once|TRBV4-3|.|TRBJ2-1
CASSQAYHNEQFF
TGCGCCAGCAGCCAAGCCTATCACAATGAGCAGTTCTTC
>.|TRBV27|.|TRBJ2-5
CASSLGQGRWETQYF
TGTGCCAGCAGTTTAGGGCAGGGTCGTTGGGAGACCCAGTACTTC
>.|TRBV6-4|TRBD2|TRBJ2-1
CASSHTSGGTDEQFF
TGTGCCAGCAGTCACACTAGCGGGGGGACCGATGAGCAGTTCTTC
>.|TRBV19|TRBD1|TRBJ1-1
CASLTGVGTEAFF
TGTGCCAGTTTAACAGGGGTGGGAACTGAAGCTTTCTTT
>.|TRBV5-1|TRBD2|TRBJ2-7
CASSTTSELEQYF
TGCGCCAGCAGCACAACTAGCGAACTCGAGCAGTACTTC
>.|TRBV2|.|TRBJ2-5
CSSGTQETQYF
TGTTCTTCGGGGACACAAGAGACCCAGTACTTC
>.|TRBV11-2|.|TRBJ2-4
CASSSLPGGRLNIQYF
TGTGCCAGCAGCTCCCTTCCCGGGGGGCGTTTAAACATTCAGTACTTC
>.|TRBV5-4|TRBD2|TRBJ2-3
CASSRRLAGSTDTQYF
TGTGCCAGCAGCCGCAGGCTAGCGGGGAGCACAGATACGCAGTATTTT
>.|TRBV10-3|TRBD2|TRBJ2-1
CAISEGTSGGNEQFF
TGTGCCATCAGTGAGGGGACTAGCGGGGGCAATGAGCAGTTCTTC
>.|TRBV7-9|.|TRBJ1-1
CASSLRLPPAEDTEAFF
TGTGCCAGCAGCTTAAGACTTCCGCCCGCGGAGGACACTGAAGCTTTCTTT
>.|TRBV9|TRBD2|TRBJ2-3
CASSAGTSGDTDTQYF
TGTGCCAGCAGCGCCGGGACTAGCGGGGACACAGATACGCAGTATTTT
>.|TRBV15|TRBD1|TRBJ1-4
CATSRNRGATNEKLFF
TGTGCCACCAGCAGGAACAGGGGAGCAACTAATGAAAAACTGTTTTTT
>.|TRBV7-6|.|TRBJ2-3
CASSLGAENTQYF
TGTGCCAGCAGCTTAGGGGCAGAGAATACGCAGTATTTT
>.|TRBV5-4|.|TRBJ2-7
CASSLGTTSEQYF
TGTGCCAGCAGCTTGGGGACAACGAGCGAGCAGTACTTC